The rows below give T cell receptor beta chains drawn from one sample of a study of blood T cell repertoires in COVID-19. The data were produced by immunoSEQ multiplex PCR, yet TCRdb's version contains in-frame clones alone and is incomplete. The sample gives almost 90,000 clones, about 92% of which show up once; 6.5% to 8% is in the top ten. The source material was peripheral blood. These receptors all come from a man aged 18 to 30 with COVID-19, enrolled during active disease. Both conserved end residues are part of each CDR3. D genes are given only for firm matches. Clone size is not always given. Where it is, it says once, few, many or a class for expanded clones.

>TRBD1|TRBJ2-7|NA|TRBV29-1
TGCAGTTTTTTACCCGGGACAGGGGTCAACGAGCAGTACTTC
CSFLPGTGVNEQYF
>TRBD2|TRBJ2-7|NA|TRBV7-6
TGTGCCAGCAGCTTAGGTAGCGGGAGGTACGACGAGCAGTACTTC
CASSLGSGRYDEQYF
>NA|TRBJ1-2|NA|TRBV29-1
TGCAGCGTCAGGGCCTCGGATGGCTACACCTTC
CSVRASDGYTF
>NA|TRBJ1-4|NA|TRBV6-2/TRBV6-3
TGTGCCAGCAGCCGTCCCGGGACATCGTGGCGTGAAAAACTGTTTTTT
CASSRPGTSWREKLFF
>NA|TRBJ2-5|NA|TRBV7-8
TGTGCCAGCAGCCCACTAGAGACCCAGTACTTC
CASSPLETQYF
>NA|TRBJ2-7|NA|TRBV5-5
TGTGCCAGCGCTTCGACATCTACGGGGAGATCCTACGAGCAGTACTTC
CASASTSTGRSYEQYF
>TRBD1|TRBJ2-7|NA|TRBV5-1
TGCGCCAGCAGCTACTGGACAGGGCAAAACGAGCAGTACTTC
CASSYWTGQNEQYF
>NA|TRBJ2-3|few|TRBV19
TGTGCCAGTTCGGACGACCCAGGGTTAGATACGCAGTATTTT
CASSDDPGLDTQYF
>NA|TRBJ2-5|NA|TRBV30
TGTGCCTGGTCGTTTGGGGGCATGTGGGGACAAGAGACCCAGTACTTC
CAWSFGGMWGQETQYF
>TRBD2|TRBJ2-1|NA|TRBV28
TGTGCCAGCAGACCCGGACTAGCGGTATACAATGAGCAGTTCTTC
CASRPGLAVYNEQFF
>TRBD2|TRBJ2-1|once|TRBV11-3
TGTGCCAGCAGCTCTAGCGGGATTCACAATGAGCAGTTCTTC
CASSSSGIHNEQFF
>TRBD1|TRBJ1-6|NA|TRBV27
TGTGCCAGCAGGACAGGGGGTCTTTCACCCCTCCACTTT
CASRTGGLSPLHF
>TRBD2|TRBJ2-1|once|TRBV25-1
TGTGCCAGCAGTGAACTTGCTAGCGGGAGCCACAATGAGCAGTTCTTC
CASSELASGSHNEQFF
>TRBD2|TRBJ2-1|NA|TRBV6-4
TGTGCCAGCAGTGACTCGAAAAACTGGGAGGGCCCTTTCGTCTGGCAGTTCTTC
CASSDSKNWEGPFVWQFF
>TRBD1|TRBJ2-1|NA|TRBV3-1/TRBV3-2
TGTGCCAGCAGCTCAGTCGGGACAGGAGTTGACAATGAGCAGTTCTTC
CASSSVGTGVDNEQFF
>NA|TRBJ2-7|NA|TRBV11-2
TGTGCCAGCAGCCTGGCGGGGAATAGCTACGAGCAGTACTTC
CASSLAGNSYEQYF
>TRBD1|TRBJ1-2|NA|TRBV27
TGTGCCAGCAGTCCCTCGACAGGGAGGAATAGGGGCTACACCTTC
CASSPSTGRNRGYTF
>NA|TRBJ2-2|NA|TRBV27
TGTGCCAGCAGTCCCGGGACTCCCTGGGACACCGGGGAGCTGTTTTTT
CASSPGTPWDTGELFF
>TRBD1|TRBJ2-7|once|TRBV4-3
TGCGCCAGCAGCCCGCGGACAGGATCCTACGAGCAGTACTTC
CASSPRTGSYEQYF
>NA|TRBJ2-7|NA|TRBV19
TGTGCCAGTAGTATAGGGTCGCCAGACACATTCTACGAGCAGTACTTC
CASSIGSPDTFYEQYF
>NA|TRBJ2-1|NA|TRBV4-1
TGCGCCAGCAGCCCGCGTGCGATTCTAGCGAGGTTTAACAATGAGCAGTTCTTC
CASSPRAILARFNNEQFF
>NA|TRBJ1-1|NA|TRBV20-1
TGCAGTGCGCTAAGACGGGAAGAAGCTTTCTTT
CSALRREEAFF
>TRBD1|TRBJ2-6|NA|TRBV15
TGTGCCACCTACGGACGCAGCGGGACAGGGGGCTCTGGGGCCAACGTCCTGACTTTC
CATYGRSGTGGSGANVLTF
>NA|TRBJ1-1|NA|TRBV19
TGTGCCAGTAGTATAACAAAGGCCAGGGCCAACACTGAAGCTTTCTTT
CASSITKARANTEAFF
>TRBD1|TRBJ2-5|NA|TRBV11-2
TGTGCCAGCAGCTTTGGACAGGGGGTGGGGGAGACCCAGTACTTC
CASSFGQGVGETQYF
>TRBD1|TRBJ2-5|NA|TRBV5-1
TGCGCCAGCAGCTTGGGGGACAGCACCCCCGAGACCCAGTACTTC
CASSLGDSTPETQYF
>NA|TRBJ2-1|NA|TRBV14
TGTGCCAGCAGCCAGCCGAAAGGGGCTAGTGTCTACAATGAGCAGTTCTTC
CASSQPKGASVYNEQFF
>NA|TRBJ2-7|many|TRBV4-3
TGCGCCAGCAGCCATGATCCAGGGGGGGAGCAGTACTTC
CASSHDPGGEQYF
>TRBD1|TRBJ1-1|NA|TRBV4-3
TGCGCCAGCAGCCAAGAAAGGGACAGGGAGGATGAAGCTTTCTTT
CASSQERDREDEAFF
>NA|TRBJ2-5|NA|TRBV27
TGTGCCAGCAGTTTAATTGCGGGGTCGGGGGAGACCCAGTACTTC
CASSLIAGSGETQYF
>TRBD1|TRBJ2-3|once|TRBV19
TGTGCCAGTAGTATGACAGGGTGGGGTAGCACAGATACGCAGTATTTT
CASSMTGWGSTDTQYF
>NA|TRBJ2-2|NA|TRBV19
TGTGCCAGTAGTACCGCGGCCCACGGGGAGCTGTTTTTT
CASSTAAHGELFF
>NA|TRBJ2-5|NA|TRBV10-2
TGCGCCAGCAGTGACAGACAAGAGACCCAGTACTTC
CASSDRQETQYF
>TRBD1|TRBJ2-3|once|TRBV4-3
TGCGCCAGCAGCCTTCAACAGGGGGTTAGCACAGATACGCAGTATTTT
CASSLQQGVSTDTQYF
>NA|TRBJ1-5|few|TRBV6-4
TGTGCCAGCAGTGACGGTAAACAGTCGAATCAGCCCCAGCATTTT
CASSDGKQSNQPQHF
>NA|TRBJ2-3|NA|TRBV6-5
TGTGCCAGCACCCGTTCAGGGTATAGCACAGATACGCAGTATTTT
CASTRSGYSTDTQYF